What follows describes a single T cell receptor (beta chain). The antigen remains unidentified. The sample belongs to a study of T cells in Graves' hyperthyroidism and ophthalmopathy. There were TCR beta CDR3 regions amplified from RNA transcripts. HTBI primers were the set used in a first-round RT-PCR of the TCR CDR3. TCRdb independently ran MiXCR on the multiplex PCR reads; one entry per CDR3 protein. The table records hundreds of thousands of distinct CDR3 sequences, roughly 14% of them present only once. The CDR3 is made up of 14 amino acids. V was shortened by 5 bases and J by 9 bases, with 17 bases between the two germline ends. CDR1 SEHNR and CDR2 FQNEAQ come from the germline V gene (reference sequence). Broader study findings: Most thyroid clonotypes with frequency above 0.001 were detected in blood.

The receptor was derived from a woman aged 18-29 years with Graves' hyperthyroidism. The chain uses TRBV7-9 and TRBJ2-1, with a possible D match to TRBD2 (5 bases). Sample: blood. The CDR3 DNA follows: TGTGCCAGCAGCCTGACCGCTTCTCGGGGTGAGCAGTTCTTC. This translates into CASSLTASRGEQFF.